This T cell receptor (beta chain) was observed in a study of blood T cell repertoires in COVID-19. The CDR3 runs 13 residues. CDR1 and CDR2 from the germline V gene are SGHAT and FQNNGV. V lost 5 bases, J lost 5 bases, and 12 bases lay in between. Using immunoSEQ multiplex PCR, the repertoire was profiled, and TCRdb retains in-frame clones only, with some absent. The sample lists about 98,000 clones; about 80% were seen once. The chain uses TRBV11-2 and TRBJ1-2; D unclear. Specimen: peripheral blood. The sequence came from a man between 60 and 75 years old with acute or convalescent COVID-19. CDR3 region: CASSRETEYGYTF. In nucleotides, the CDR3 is TGTGCCAGCAGCCGAGAAACGGAGTATGGCTACACCTTC.